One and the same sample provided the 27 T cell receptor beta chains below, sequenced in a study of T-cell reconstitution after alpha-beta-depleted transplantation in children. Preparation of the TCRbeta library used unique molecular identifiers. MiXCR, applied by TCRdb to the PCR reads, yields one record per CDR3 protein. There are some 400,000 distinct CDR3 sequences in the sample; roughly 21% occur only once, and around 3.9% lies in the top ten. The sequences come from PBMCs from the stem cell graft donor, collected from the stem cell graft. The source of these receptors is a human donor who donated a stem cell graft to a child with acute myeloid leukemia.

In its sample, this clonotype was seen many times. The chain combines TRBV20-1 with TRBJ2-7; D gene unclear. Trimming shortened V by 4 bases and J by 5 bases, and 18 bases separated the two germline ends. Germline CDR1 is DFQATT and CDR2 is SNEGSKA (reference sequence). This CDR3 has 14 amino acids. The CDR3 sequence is CSATSSGPHDEQYF. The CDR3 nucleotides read TGCAGTGCTACGAGTTCAGGCCCCCACGACGAGCAGTACTTC.

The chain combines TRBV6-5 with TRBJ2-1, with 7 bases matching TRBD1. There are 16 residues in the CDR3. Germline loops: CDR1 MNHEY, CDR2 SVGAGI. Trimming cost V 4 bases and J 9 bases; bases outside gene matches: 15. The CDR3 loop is CASSFSQGPPWAEQFF. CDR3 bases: TGTGCCAGCAGTTTCTCACAGGGGCCCCCCTGGGCTGAGCAGTTCTTC.

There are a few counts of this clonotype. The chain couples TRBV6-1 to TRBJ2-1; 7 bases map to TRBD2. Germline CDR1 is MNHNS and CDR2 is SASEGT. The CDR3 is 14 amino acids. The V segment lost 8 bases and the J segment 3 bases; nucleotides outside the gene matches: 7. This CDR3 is CASGDYHLYNEQFF. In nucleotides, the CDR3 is TGTGCCAGCGGGGACTACCACCTCTACAATGAGCAGTTCTTC.

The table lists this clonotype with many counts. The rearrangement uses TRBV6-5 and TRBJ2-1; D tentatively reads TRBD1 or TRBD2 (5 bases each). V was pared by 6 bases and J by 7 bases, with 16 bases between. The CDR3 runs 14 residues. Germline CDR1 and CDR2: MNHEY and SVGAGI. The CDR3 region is CASSRSQEGNEQFF. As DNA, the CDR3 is TGTGCCAGCAGCCGGAGCCAAGAGGGGAATGAGCAGTTCTTC.

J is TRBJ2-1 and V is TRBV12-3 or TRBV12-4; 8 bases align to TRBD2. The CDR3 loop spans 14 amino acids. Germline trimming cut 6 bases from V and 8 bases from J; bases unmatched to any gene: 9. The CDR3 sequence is CASSLRTSWDEQFF. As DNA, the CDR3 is TGTGCCAGCAGCTTAAGGACTAGCTGGGATGAGCAGTTCTTC.

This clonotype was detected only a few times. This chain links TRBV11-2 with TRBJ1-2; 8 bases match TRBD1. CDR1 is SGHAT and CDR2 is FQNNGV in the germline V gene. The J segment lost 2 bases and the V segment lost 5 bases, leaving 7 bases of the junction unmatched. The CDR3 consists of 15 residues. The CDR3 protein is CASSERQGNNYGYTF. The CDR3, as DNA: TGTGCCAGCAGCGAAAGACAGGGGAACAACTATGGCTACACCTTC.

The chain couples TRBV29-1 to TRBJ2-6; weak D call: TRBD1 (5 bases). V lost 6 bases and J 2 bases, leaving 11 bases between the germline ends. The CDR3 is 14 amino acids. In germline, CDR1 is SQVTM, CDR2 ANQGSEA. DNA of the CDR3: TGCAGCGTAGACACGACAGCTGGGGCCAACGTCCTGACTTTC. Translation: CSVDTTAGANVLTF.

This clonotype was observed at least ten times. CDR3 amino acids: CSARGPDTQYF. DNA for the CDR3: TGCAGTGCTAGAGGGCCAGATACGCAGTATTTT. The chain links TRBV20-1 to TRBJ2-3; D call uncertain. Germline CDR1 and CDR2: DFQATT and SNEGSKA (reference sequence). V lost 1 base and J lost 4, with 3 bases in between. The length of the CDR3 is 11 residues.

CDR3 protein: CASSRAGTRERAFF. As DNA, the CDR3 is TGTGCCAGCAGCCGGGCCGGGACAAGGGAACGTGCTTTCTTT. This sequence joins TRBV12-3 or TRBV12-4 and TRBJ1-1; D perhaps matches TRBD1 (6 bases). The germline V and J ends were trimmed by 6 bases and 11 bases, with 22 bases remaining between them. The CDR3 runs 14 residues.

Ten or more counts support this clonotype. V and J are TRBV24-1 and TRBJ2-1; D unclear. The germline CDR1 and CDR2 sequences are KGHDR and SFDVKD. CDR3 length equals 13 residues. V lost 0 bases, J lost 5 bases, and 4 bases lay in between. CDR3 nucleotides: TGTGCCACCAGTGATTTGCGGGACAATGAGCAGTTCTTC. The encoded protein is CATSDLRDNEQFF.

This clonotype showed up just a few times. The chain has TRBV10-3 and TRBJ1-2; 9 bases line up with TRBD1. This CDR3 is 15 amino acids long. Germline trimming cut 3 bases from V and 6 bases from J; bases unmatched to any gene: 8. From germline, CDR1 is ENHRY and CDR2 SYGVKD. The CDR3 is CAISDRTGTGNGYTF. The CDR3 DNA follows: TGTGCCATCAGTGATCGAACCGGGACAGGGAATGGCTACACCTTC.

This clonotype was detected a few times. The CDR3 region is CASSLVRASGSSYEQYF. As DNA, the CDR3 is TGTGCCAGCAGCTTAGTAAGGGCTAGCGGGAGCTCCTACGAGCAGTACTTC. The chain couples TRBV7-2 to TRBJ2-7; TRBD2 matches at 10 bases. There are 17 residues in the CDR3. After removal of 1 base from V and 0 bases from J, the junction contained 6 bases not matched to a gene. Germline CDR1 and CDR2: SGHTA and FQGNSA.

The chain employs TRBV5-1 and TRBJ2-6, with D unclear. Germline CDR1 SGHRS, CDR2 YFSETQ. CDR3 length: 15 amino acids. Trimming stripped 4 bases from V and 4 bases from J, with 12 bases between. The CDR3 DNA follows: TGCGCCAGCAGCCCGGAGTACCCCGGGGCCAACGTCCTGACTTTC. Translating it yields CASSPEYPGANVLTF.

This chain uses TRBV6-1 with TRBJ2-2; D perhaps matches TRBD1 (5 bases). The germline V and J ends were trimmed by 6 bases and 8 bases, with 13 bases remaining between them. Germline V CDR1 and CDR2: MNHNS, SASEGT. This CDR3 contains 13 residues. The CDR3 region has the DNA TGTGCCAGCAGGTTCCCTGGGGCGGGGGAGCTGTTTTTT. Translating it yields CASRFPGAGELFF.

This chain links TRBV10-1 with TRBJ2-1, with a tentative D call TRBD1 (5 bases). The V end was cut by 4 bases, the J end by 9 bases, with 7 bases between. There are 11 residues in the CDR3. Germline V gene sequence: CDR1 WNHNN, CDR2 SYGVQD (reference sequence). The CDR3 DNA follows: TGCGCCAGCAGTGGGGGCAGTGAGCAGTTCTTC. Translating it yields CASSGGSEQFF.

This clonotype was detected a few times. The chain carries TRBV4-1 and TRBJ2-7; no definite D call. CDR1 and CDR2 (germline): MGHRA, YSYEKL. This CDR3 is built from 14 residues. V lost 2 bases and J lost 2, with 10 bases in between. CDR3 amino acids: CASSQLVVTYEQYF. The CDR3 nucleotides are TGCGCCAGCAGCCAACTAGTGGTTACCTACGAGCAGTACTTC.

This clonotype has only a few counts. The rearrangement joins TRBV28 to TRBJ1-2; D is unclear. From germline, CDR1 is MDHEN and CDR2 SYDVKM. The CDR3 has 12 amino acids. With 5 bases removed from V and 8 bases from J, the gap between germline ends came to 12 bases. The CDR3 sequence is CASSPNRRGYTF. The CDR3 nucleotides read TGTGCCAGCAGTCCTAACCGACGAGGCTACACCTTC.

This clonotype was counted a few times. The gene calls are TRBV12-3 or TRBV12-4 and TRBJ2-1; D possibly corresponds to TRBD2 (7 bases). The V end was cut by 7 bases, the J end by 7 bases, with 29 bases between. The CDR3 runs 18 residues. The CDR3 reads CASKIGQGRGGSANEQFF. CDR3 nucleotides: TGTGCCAGCAAAATCGGGCAGGGGAGGGGCGGGAGCGCGAATGAGCAGTTCTTC.

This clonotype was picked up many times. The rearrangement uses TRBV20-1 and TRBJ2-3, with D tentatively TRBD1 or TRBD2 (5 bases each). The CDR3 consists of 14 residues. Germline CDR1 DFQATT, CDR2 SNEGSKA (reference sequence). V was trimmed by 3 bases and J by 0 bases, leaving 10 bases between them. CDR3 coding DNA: TGCAGTGCTAGTAGGGACGGTAGCACAGATACGCAGTATTTT. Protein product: CSASRDGSTDTQYF.

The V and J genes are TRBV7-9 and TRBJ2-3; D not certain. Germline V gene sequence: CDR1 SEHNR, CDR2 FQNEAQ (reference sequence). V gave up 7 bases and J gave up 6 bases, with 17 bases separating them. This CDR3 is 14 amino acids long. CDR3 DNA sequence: TGTGCCAGCACCACTTACGGCCTGGGTGATACGCAGTATTTT. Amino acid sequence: CASTTYGLGDTQYF.

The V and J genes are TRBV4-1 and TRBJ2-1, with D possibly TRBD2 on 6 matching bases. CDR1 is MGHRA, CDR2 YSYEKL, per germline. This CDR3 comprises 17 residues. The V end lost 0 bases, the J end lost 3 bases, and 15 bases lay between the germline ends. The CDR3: CASSQDGLATIYNEQFF. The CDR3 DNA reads TGCGCCAGCAGCCAAGATGGGCTAGCGACTATCTACAATGAGCAGTTCTTC.

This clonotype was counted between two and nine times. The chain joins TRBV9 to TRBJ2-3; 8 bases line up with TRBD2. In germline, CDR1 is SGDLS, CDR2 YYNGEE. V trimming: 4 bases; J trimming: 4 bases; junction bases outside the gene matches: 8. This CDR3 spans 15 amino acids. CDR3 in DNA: TGTGCCAGCAGCTTGGGACTAGTTAGGGCAGATACGCAGTATTTT. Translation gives CASSLGLVRADTQYF.

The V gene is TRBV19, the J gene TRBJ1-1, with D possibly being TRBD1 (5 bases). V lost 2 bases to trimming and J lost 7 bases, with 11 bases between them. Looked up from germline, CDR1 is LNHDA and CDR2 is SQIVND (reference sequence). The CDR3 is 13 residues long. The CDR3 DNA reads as TGTGCCAGTAGTATAAGACAGCCCAATGAAGCTTTCTTT. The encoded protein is CASSIRQPNEAFF.

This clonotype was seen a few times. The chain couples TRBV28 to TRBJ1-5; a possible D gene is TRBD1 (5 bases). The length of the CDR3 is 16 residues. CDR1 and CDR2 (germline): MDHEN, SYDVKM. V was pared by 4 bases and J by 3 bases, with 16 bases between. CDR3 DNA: TGTGCCAGCAGTTCCCCCGGCAGGGTCGACAATCAGCCCCAGCATTTT. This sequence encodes CASSSPGRVDNQPQHF.

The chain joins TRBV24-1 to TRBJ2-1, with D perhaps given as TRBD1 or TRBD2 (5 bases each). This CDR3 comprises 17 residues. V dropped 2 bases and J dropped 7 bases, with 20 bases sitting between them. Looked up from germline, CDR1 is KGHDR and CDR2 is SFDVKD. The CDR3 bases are TGTGCCACCAGTGATTCTCCGGGACCTCAGGTTGGGAATGAGCAGTTCTTC. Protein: CATSDSPGPQVGNEQFF.

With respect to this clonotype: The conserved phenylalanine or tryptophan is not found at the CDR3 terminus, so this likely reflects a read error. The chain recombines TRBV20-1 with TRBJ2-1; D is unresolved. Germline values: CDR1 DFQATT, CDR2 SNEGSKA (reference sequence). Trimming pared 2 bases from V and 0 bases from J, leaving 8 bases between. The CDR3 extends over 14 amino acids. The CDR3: CSARYPSSYNEQFC. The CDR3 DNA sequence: TGCAGTGCTAGATATCCTAGCTCCTACAATGAGCAGTTCTGC.

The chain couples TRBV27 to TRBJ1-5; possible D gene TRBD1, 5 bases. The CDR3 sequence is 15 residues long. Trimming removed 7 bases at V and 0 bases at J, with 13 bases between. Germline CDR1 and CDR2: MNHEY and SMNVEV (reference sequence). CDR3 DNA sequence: TGTGCCAGCAATCCTTCAGGGAGTAGCAATCAGCCCCAGCATTTT. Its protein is CASNPSGSSNQPQHF.